This TCR beta chain is from a study of OX40 agonist ivuxolimab in advanced cancers. Study details: Cohort: 75% to 90% men, mean age about 60, aged roughly 23 to 79. Study results and caveats: Both CD4+ and CD8+ T cell populations in blood had undergone clonal expansion by week 6 at 0.1 to 3.0 mg/kg. Expanded peripheral T-cell antigen specificity went undetermined.

The protocol was immunoSEQ multiplex PCR, while the TCRdb copy is restricted to in-frame clones and leaves out a portion. The table shows around 26,000 clones, with 80% to 85% occurring only once. The V gene end was trimmed by 3 bases and the J gene end by 6 bases; junction bases not matched to a gene: 8. The CDR3 consists of 17 residues. The germline V gene has CDR1 SGHDN and CDR2 FVKESK. This clone was counted a single time. Its antigen remains unidentified. The clonotype originates from an adult with an advanced solid tumor such as melanoma, head and neck, liver or kidney cancer. This rearrangement joins TRBV14 to TRBJ2-3; 14 positions agree with TRBD2. Sequences were derived from CD4+ or CD8+ T cells sorted from blood, sampled in a trial of the OX40 agonist ivuxolimab. CDR3 DNA: TGTGCCAGCAGCCACGCCGGGACTAGCGGGGGTTGGGATACGCAGTATTTT. Protein product: CASSHAGTSGGWDTQYF.